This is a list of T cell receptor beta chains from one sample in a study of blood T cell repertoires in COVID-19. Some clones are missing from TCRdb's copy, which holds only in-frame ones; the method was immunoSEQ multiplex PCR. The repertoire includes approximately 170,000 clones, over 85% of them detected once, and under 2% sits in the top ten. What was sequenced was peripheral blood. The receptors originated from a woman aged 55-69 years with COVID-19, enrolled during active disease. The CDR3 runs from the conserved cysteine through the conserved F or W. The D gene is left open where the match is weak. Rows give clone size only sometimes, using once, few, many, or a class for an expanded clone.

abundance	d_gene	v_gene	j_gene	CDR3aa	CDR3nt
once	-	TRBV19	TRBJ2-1	CASSPGVYNEQFF	TGTGCCAGTAGTCCCGGGGTTTACAATGAGCAGTTCTTC
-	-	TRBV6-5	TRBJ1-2	CASRAPGGGIYGYTF	TGTGCCAGCAGGGCCCCGGGAGGAGGAATCTATGGCTACACCTTC
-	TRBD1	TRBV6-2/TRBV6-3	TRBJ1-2	CASSSADRGHRGYTF	TGTGCCAGCAGTTCCGCGGACAGGGGGCACCGGGGCTACACCTTC
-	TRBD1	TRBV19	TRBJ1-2	CASSIATGGGYGYTF	TGTGCCAGTAGTATCGCGACAGGGGGCGGGTATGGCTACACCTTC
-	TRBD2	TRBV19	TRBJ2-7	CASSSAGASGGYEQYF	TGTGCCAGTAGTTCCGCCGGGGCTAGCGGGGGGTACGAGCAGTACTTC
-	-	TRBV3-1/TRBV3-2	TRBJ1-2	CASSQGGGEGYTF	TGTGCCAGCAGCCAAGGGGGGGGCGAAGGCTACACCTTC
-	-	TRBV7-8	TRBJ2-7	CASSSPLRDSLTLLAYEQYF	TGTGCCAGCAGCTCCCCGCTACGGGACTCGCTCACCTTACTAGCCTACGAGCAGTACTTC
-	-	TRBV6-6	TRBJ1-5	CASSRNRAASNQPQHF	TGTGCCAGCAGCCGTAACAGGGCAGCTAGCAATCAGCCCCAGCATTTT
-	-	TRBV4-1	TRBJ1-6	CASSQLWGGLNSPLHF	TGCGCCAGCAGCCAACTATGGGGGGGTTTAAATTCACCCCTCCACTTT
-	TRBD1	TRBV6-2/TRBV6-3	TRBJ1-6	CASSRARGNSPLHF	TGTGCCAGCAGTCGGGCCAGGGGGAATTCACCCCTCCACTTT
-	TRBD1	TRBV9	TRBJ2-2	CASSDPGQGVTGELFF	TGTGCCAGCAGCGACCCGGGACAGGGAGTCACCGGGGAGCTGTTTTTT
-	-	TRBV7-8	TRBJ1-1	CASSLALRGTYTEAFF	TGTGCCAGCAGCTTAGCGCTTAGGGGGACGTACACTGAAGCTTTCTTT
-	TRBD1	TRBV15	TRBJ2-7	CATSTTKGDRGDEQYF	TGTGCCACCAGCACCACTAAAGGGGACAGGGGTGACGAGCAGTACTTC
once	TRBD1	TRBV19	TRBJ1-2	CASSRPGQGAGYGYTF	TGTGCCAGTAGTAGGCCGGGACAGGGGGCTGGCTATGGCTACACCTTC
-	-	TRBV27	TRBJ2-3	CASSWRAGSTDTQYF	TGTGCCAGCAGTTGGCGGGCGGGGAGCACAGATACGCAGTATTTT
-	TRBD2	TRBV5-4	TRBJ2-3	CASSGTSGGPSSTDTQYF	TGTGCCAGCAGCGGGACTAGCGGGGGGCCTTCTAGCACAGATACGCAGTATTTT
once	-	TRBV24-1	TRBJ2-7	CATSDEQDRQYF	TGTGCCACCAGTGATGAACAGGACAGACAGTACTTC
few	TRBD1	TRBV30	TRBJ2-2	CAWRTGRTGELFF	TGTGCCTGGAGGACAGGGCGCACCGGGGAGCTGTTTTTT
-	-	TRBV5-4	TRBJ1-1	CASSLRSVEDEAFF	TGTGCCAGCAGCCTCCGGAGTGTCGAAGATGAAGCTTTCTTT
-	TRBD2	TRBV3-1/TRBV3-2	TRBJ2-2	CASSQRGFTGELFF	TGTGCCAGCAGTCAGCGGGGGTTCACCGGGGAGCTGTTTTTT
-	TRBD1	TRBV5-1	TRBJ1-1	CASSSATGKGSEAFF	TGCGCCAGCAGCTCCGCGACAGGGAAGGGGTCTGAAGCTTTCTTT
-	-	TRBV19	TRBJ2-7	CATQQAYEQYF	TGTGCCACCCAACAAGCCTACGAGCAGTACTTC
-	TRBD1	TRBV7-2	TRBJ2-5	CASKIRDSQETQYF	TGTGCCAGCAAAATAAGGGACAGCCAAGAGACCCAGTACTTC
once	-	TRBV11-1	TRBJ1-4	CASSLRATNEKLFF	TGTGCCAGCAGCTTACGTGCAACTAATGAAAAACTGTTTTTT
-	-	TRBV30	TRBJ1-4	CAWSVRDNEKLFF	TGTGCCTGGAGTGTACGGGATAATGAAAAACTGTTTTTT
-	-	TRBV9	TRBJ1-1	CASSVAGQNTEAFF	TGTGCCAGCAGCGTAGCTGGGCAGAACACTGAAGCTTTCTTT
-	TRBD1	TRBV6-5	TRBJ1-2	CASSRSGGGNGYTF	TGTGCCAGCAGCCGAAGTGGAGGGGGCAATGGCTACACCTTC
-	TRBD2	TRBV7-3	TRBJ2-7	CASSLAGGSYEQYF	TGTGCCAGCTCACTAGCGGGGGGTTCCTACGAGCAGTACTTC
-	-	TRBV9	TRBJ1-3	CASGGVALSGNTIYF	TGTGCCAGCGGAGGGGTGGCTCTCTCTGGAAACACCATATATTTT
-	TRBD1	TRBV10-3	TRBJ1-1	CAIRGLGQGNTEAFF	TGTGCCATCAGAGGACTCGGACAGGGGAACACTGAAGCTTTCTTT
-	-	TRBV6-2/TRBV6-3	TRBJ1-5	CASSYGQNNQPQHF	TGTGCCAGCAGCTATGGACAGAACAATCAGCCCCAGCATTTT
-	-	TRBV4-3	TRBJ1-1	CASSQSRETEAFF	TGCGCCAGCAGCCAATCTCGGGAGACTGAAGCTTTCTTT
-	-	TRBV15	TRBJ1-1	CATSRDWRSANTEAFF	TGTGCCACCAGCAGAGATTGGCGGAGTGCGAACACTGAAGCTTTCTTT
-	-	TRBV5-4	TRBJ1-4	CASSFQEKLFF	TGTGCCAGCAGCTTCCAGGAAAAACTGTTTTTT
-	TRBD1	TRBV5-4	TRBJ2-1	CASSSGQGVYNEQFF	TGTGCCAGCAGCTCTGGACAGGGGGTTTACAATGAGCAGTTCTTC
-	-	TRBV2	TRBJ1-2	CASSRTGDVSYGYTF	TGTGCCAGCAGTCGGACGGGAGATGTCTCCTATGGCTACACCTTC
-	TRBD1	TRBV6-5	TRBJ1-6	CASSSDRGNSPLHF	TGTGCCAGCAGTTCGGACAGGGGAAATTCACCCCTCCACTTT
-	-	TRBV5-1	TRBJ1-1	CASSFVGVGTEAFF	TGCGCCAGCAGCTTTGTCGGGGTCGGCACTGAAGCTTTCTTT
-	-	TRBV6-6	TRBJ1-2	CASSYSLRTDGYTF	TGTGCCAGCAGTTACTCACTAAGGACAGATGGCTACACCTTC
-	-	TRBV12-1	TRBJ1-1	CASSFAPGVLGTEAFF	TGTGCCAGCAGCTTTGCGCCAGGGGTTTTGGGCACTGAAGCTTTCTTT
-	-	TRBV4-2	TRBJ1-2	CASSQDTKLEGWYGYTF	TGTGCCAGCAGCCAAGATACAAAGTTAGAGGGCTGGTATGGCTACACCTTC
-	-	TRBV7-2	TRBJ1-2	CASSLSRGGYTF	TGTGCCAGCAGCTTAAGTAGGGGTGGCTACACCTTC
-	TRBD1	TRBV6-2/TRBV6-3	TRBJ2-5	CASSYPGQIEETQYF	TGTGCCAGCAGTTACCCGGGACAGATCGAAGAGACCCAGTACTTC
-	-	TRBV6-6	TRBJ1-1	CASSYMEMNTEAFF	TGTGCCAGCAGTTACATGGAGATGAACACTGAAGCTTTCTTT
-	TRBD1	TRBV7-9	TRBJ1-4	CASSLGQGILFF	TGTGCCAGCAGCTTGGGACAGGGAATACTGTTTTTT
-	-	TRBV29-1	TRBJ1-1	CSALSDGKGYTEAFF	TGCAGCGCGCTCTCGGACGGTAAGGGGTACACTGAAGCTTTCTTT
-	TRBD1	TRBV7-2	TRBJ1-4	CASSFRTGRDEKLFF	TGTGCCAGCAGCTTTCGGACAGGGCGGGATGAAAAACTGTTTTTT
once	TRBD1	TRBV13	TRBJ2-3	CASSFPTGGDTQYF	TGTGCCAGCAGCTTCCCGACAGGGGGAGATACGCAGTATTTT
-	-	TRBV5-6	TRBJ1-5	CASSLGYSNQPQHF	TGTGCCAGCAGCTTGGGTTATAGCAATCAGCCCCAGCATTTT
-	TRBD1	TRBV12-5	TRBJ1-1	CASGLGTGMNTEAFF	TGTGCTAGTGGTTTGGGGACAGGGATGAACACTGAAGCTTTCTTT
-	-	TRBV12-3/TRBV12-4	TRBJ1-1	CASSMQVNTEAFF	TGTGCCAGCAGTATGCAGGTGAACACTGAAGCTTTCTTT